The 15 T cell receptor beta chains presented below share a single source sample, sequenced in a study of blood T cell repertoires in COVID-19. Some clones are missing from TCRdb's copy, which holds only in-frame ones; the method was immunoSEQ multiplex PCR. The table lists 55,000 to 70,000 clones, around 87% of them singletons, with roughly 7% in the top ten. The sequenced material came from peripheral blood. The receptors here all came from a man aged 60 to 69 with acute or convalescent COVID-19.

Comments on this clone: A read error may produce the germline difference seen at one junction end. This rearrangement joins TRBV19 to TRBJ2-2; tentatively, D is TRBD2 (6 bases). CDR1 LNHDA and CDR2 SQIVND come from the germline V gene (reference sequence). This CDR3 is 18 amino acids long. The CDR3 coding sequence is TGTGCCAGGAGTAGTCTTGGAGGGCTTTCAGTCCTTACCGGGGAGCTGTTTTTT. It is translated as CARSSLGGLSVLTGELFF.

The rearrangement joins TRBV28 to TRBJ1-5; maybe TRBD1 (5 bases). This CDR3 spans 14 amino acids. The V and J ends lost 6 bases and 7 bases respectively, with 16 bases between them. The germline V gene has CDR1 MDHEN and CDR2 SYDVKM. The CDR3 loop reads CASRNSGARQPQHF. The DNA of the CDR3 is TGTGCCAGCAGAAATAGTGGGGCCCGACAGCCCCAGCATTTT.

There are a few counts of this clone. The chain carries TRBV24-1 and TRBJ2-3; D is unresolved. The V end lost 4 bases, the J end lost 4 bases, and 17 bases lay between the germline ends. Looked up from germline, CDR1 is KGHDR and CDR2 is SFDVKD. This CDR3 comprises 16 residues. This CDR3 is CATSDQAKASSDTQYF. CDR3 coding DNA: TGTGCCACCAGTGACCAGGCTAAGGCCTCCTCAGATACGCAGTATTTT.

This clone appeared once. The V call is TRBV9, the J call TRBJ1-5, with TRBD1 matching over 12 bases. CDR1 and CDR2 from the germline V gene are SGDLS and YYNGEE. J was trimmed by 6 bases and V by 3 bases; bases with no gene match: 4. CDR3 size: 15 residues. This CDR3 reads CASSAGTGGFQPQHF. The CDR3 region has the DNA TGTGCCAGCAGCGCCGGGACAGGGGGCTTTCAGCCCCAGCATTTT.

V usage is TRBV7-9 and J usage is TRBJ2-5; a possible D gene is TRBD2 (6 bases). The CDR3 loop spans 16 amino acids. The V end was cut by 5 bases, the J end by 1 base, with 17 bases between. Per germline, CDR1 SEHNR and CDR2 FQNEAQ (reference sequence). Here the CDR3 DNA reads TGTGCCAGCAGCGAACCCTATAGGGGAGGCCAAGAGACCCAGTACTTC. It codes for CASSEPYRGGQETQYF. Full variable domain (rest looked up from reference TRBV7-9 and TRBJ2-5): DTGVSQNPRHKITKRGQNVTFRCDPISEHNRLYWYRQTLGQGPEFLTYFQNEAQLEKSRLLSDRFSAERPKGSFSTLEIQRTEQGDSAMYLCASSEPYRGGQETQYFGPGTRLLVL.

The V and J genes are TRBV5-4 and TRBJ1-2; no definite D call. V was pared by 6 bases and J by 1 base, with 22 bases between. The CDR3 is 17 residues long. Germline CDR1 SGHNT, CDR2 YYREEE (reference sequence). CDR3 coding DNA: TGTGCCAGCACCTACGGGAGCCTAACCCCTTATAACTATGGCTACACCTTC. This codes for CASTYGSLTPYNYGYTF.

V usage is TRBV19 and J usage is TRBJ1-5; 8 nucleotides match TRBD1. The junction had 12 bases not matched to a gene; V was cut back by 8 bases and J by 3 bases. CDR1 is LNHDA, CDR2 SQIVND, per germline (reference sequence). The CDR3 is made up of 16 amino acids. The CDR3 DNA reads as TGTGCCAGTTCATCACCCGGGACAGGACTCAATCAGCCCCAGCATTTT. This encodes CASSSPGTGLNQPQHF.

This chain links TRBV6-5 with TRBJ1-1; D is uncertain. Trimming removed 0 bases at V and 14 bases at J, with 19 bases between. The germline V gene encodes CDR1 MNHEY and CDR2 SVGAGI. The CDR3 length is 14 residues. CDR3 DNA sequence: TGTGCCAGCAGTTACTCGGATCTTGTGACGGAGGAATTCTTT. Translation: CASSYSDLVTEEFF.

V and J are TRBV5-6 and TRBJ1-1; TRBD1 aligns across 7 bases. V dropped 4 bases and J dropped 4; count of bases not matched to a gene: 10. The CDR3 has 15 residues. Germline V gives CDR1 SGHDT, CDR2 YYEEEE. Here the CDR3 reads CASSGGQIEGTEAFF. The CDR3, as DNA: TGTGCCAGCAGCGGGGGACAGATTGAAGGCACTGAAGCTTTCTTT.

The gene calls are TRBV9 and TRBJ1-2; no clear D gene. V was trimmed by 3 bases and J by 6 bases, leaving 21 bases between them. The CDR3 totals 16 residues. CDR1 and CDR2 (germline): SGDLS, YYNGEE. Here the CDR3 reads CASSESPGLIGDGYTF. The CDR3 bases are TGTGCCAGCAGCGAGTCCCCGGGGTTGATTGGGGATGGCTACACCTTC. Using reference TRBV9 and TRBJ1-2 for the parts outside the CDR3, the full variable domain is DSGVTQTPKHLITATGQRVTLRCSPRSGDLSVYWYQQSLDQGLQFLIQYYNGEERAKGNILERFSAQQFPDLHSELNLSSLELGDSALYFCASSESPGLIGDGYTFGSGTRLTVV.

The chain employs TRBV4-3 and TRBJ2-2, with 11 bases lining up with TRBD2. The ends lost 4 bases at V and 6 bases at J; junction bases unmatched: 10. This CDR3 has 17 residues. Looked up from germline, CDR1 is LGHNA and CDR2 is YSLEER. CDR3 protein: CASSRFSGGASPGELFF. The CDR3 DNA sequence: TGCGCCAGCAGCCGATTTAGCGGGGGGGCCAGTCCCGGGGAGCTGTTTTTT.

This sequence joins TRBV4-2 and TRBJ2-3; TRBD2 matches at 9 bases. The CDR3 covers 17 residues. CDR1 LGHNA and CDR2 YNFKEQ come from the germline V gene. Losses at the gene ends were 0 bases for V and 5 bases for J; bases not matched to a gene: 9. The CDR3 sequence: CASSQERGGGAIDTQYF. CDR3 coding DNA: TGTGCCAGCAGCCAAGAAAGGGGCGGGGGGGCCATAGATACGCAGTATTTT.

The chain has TRBV2 and TRBJ2-5; D may be TRBD1 (6 bases). The germline CDR1 and CDR2 sequences are SNHLY and FYNNEI. Trimming pared 7 bases from V and 3 bases from J, leaving 6 bases between. This CDR3 is 11 amino acids long. CDR3 amino acids: CASKGEETQYF. CDR3 nucleotides: TGTGCCAGCAAGGGGGAAGAGACCCAGTACTTC. The full variable domain, rest sourced from reference TRBV2 and TRBJ2-5, is EPEVTQTPSHQVTQMGQEVILRCVPISNHLYFYWYRQILGQKVEFLVSFYNNEISEKSEIFDDQFSVERPDGSNFTLKIRSTKLEDSAMYFCASKGEETQYFGPGTRLLVL.

J is TRBJ2-5 and V is TRBV5-6; TRBD2 matches at 11 bases. The junction had 1 base not matched to a gene; V was cut back by 3 bases and J by 3 bases. This CDR3 has 14 amino acids. The germline V gene encodes CDR1 SGHDT and CDR2 YYEEEE. The CDR3 is CASSSGLAEETQYF. The CDR3 DNA reads TGTGCCAGCAGCTCGGGACTAGCGGAAGAGACCCAGTACTTC.

This clone was found a few times. The chain couples TRBV19 to TRBJ1-5, with D possibly matching TRBD1 (6 bases). CDR3 length equals 14 residues. Trimming stripped 4 bases from V and 6 bases from J, with 13 bases between. CDR1 and CDR2 from the germline V gene are LNHDA and SQIVND (reference sequence). CDR3 protein: CASSTPGEAQPQHF. The CDR3 nucleotides are TGTGCCAGTAGTACCCCAGGGGAAGCTCAGCCCCAGCATTTT.